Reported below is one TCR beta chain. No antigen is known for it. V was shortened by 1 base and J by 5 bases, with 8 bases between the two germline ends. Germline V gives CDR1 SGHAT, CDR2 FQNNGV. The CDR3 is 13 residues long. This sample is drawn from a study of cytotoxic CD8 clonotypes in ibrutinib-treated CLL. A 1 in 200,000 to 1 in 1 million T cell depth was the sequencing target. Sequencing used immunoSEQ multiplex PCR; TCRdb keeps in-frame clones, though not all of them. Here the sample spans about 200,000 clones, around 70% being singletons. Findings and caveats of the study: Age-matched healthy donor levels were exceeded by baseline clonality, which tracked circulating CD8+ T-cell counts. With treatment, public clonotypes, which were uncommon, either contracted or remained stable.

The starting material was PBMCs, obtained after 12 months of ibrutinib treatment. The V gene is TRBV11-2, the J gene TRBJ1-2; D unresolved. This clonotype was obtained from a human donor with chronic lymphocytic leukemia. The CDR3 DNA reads TGTGCCAGCAGCTTAGGGCAGAGATATGGCTACACCTTC. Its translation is CASSLGQRYGYTF.